This TCR beta chain is from a study of shared clonotypes between healthy human individuals. Study in general: Donors had three CD4 naive, three CD4 memory, two CD8 naive and one CD8 memory plate apiece.

It was across several immunoSEQ plates that each subset's genomic DNA was evenly split. Some clones are missing from TCRdb's copy, which holds only in-frame ones; the method was immunoSEQ multiplex PCR. The sample lists roughly 2,300,000 clones, roughly 92% occurring once. Broader study findings: Sampling was confined to blood; repertoires within tissues likely differ.

The germline gives CDR1 SGHAT, CDR2 FQDESV (reference sequence). V gave up 0 bases and J gave up 6 bases, with 21 bases separating them. This CDR3 is 18 amino acids long. A note on this clone: Its antigen is undetermined.

The receptor comes from a man younger than 30 in good health. Some clones in this sample may be carry-over from other donors' samples. The gene calls are TRBV11-1 and TRBJ2-1; D is undetermined. Sequenced material: naive CD4+ T cells from PBMCs. This sample's subset: CD45RA+ positively selected. The DNA for the CDR3 is TGTGCCAGCAGCTTAGCGGTGGCCACCTTGGGGTGGGGCAATGAGCAGTTCTTC. It is translated as CASSLAVATLGWGNEQFF.